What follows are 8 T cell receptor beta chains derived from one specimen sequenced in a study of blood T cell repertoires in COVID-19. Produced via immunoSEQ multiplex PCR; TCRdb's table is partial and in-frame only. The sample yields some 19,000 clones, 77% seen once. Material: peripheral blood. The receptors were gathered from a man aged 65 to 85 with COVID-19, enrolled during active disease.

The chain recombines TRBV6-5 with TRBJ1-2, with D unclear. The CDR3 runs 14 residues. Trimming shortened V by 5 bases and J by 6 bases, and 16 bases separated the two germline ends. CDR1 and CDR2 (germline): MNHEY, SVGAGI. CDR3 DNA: TGTGCCAGCAGTCTGAATACCCAGCGGGATGGCTACACCTTC. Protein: CASSLNTQRDGYTF.

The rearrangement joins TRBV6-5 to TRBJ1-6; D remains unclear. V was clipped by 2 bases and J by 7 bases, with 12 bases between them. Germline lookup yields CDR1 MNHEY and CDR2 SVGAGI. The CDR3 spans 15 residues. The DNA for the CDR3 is TGTGCCAGCAGTTACGATCGGGTGGTGAATTCACCCCTCCACTTT. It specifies CASSYDRVVNSPLHF.

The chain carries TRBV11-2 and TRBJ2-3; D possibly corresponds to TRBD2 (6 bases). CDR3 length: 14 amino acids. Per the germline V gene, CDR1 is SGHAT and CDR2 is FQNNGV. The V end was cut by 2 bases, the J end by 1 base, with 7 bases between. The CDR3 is CASSLSGGTDTQYF. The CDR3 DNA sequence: TGTGCCAGCAGCTTATCGGGAGGCACAGATACGCAGTATTTT.

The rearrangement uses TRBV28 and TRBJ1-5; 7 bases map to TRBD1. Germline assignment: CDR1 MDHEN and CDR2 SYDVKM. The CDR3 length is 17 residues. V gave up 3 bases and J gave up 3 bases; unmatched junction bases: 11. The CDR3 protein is CASSLLQGIVPNQPQHF. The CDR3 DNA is TGTGCCAGCAGTTTGCTACAGGGGATAGTCCCCAATCAGCCCCAGCATTTT.

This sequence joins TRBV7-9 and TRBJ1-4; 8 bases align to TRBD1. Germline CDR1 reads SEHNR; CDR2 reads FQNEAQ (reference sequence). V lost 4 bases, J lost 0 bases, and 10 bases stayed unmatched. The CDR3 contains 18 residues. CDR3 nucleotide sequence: TGTGCCAGCAGCTCCCACAGGGGGGACCAATCAACTAATGAAAAACTGTTTTTT. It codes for CASSSHRGDQSTNEKLFF. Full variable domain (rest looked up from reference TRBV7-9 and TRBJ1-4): DTGVSQNPRHKITKRGQNVTFRCDPISEHNRLYWYRQTLGQGPEFLTYFQNEAQLEKSRLLSDRFSAERPKGSFSTLEIQRTEQGDSAMYLCASSSHRGDQSTNEKLFFGSGTQLSVL.

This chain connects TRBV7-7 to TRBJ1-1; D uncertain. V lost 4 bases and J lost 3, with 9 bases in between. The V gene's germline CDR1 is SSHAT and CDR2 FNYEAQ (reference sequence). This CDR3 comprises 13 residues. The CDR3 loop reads CASSSGLHTEAFF. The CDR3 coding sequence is TGTGCCAGCAGCTCCGGACTACACACTGAAGCTTTCTTT. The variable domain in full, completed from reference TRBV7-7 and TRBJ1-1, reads GAGVSQSPRYKVTKRGQDVTLRCDPISSHATLYWYQQALGQGPEFLTYFNYEAQPDKSGLPSDRFSAERPEGSISTLTIQRTEQRDSAMYRCASSSGLHTEAFFGQGTRLTVV.

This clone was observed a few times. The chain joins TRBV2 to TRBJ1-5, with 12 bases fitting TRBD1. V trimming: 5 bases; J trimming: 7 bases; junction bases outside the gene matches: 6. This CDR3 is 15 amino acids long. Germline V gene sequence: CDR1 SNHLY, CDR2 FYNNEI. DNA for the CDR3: TGTGCCAGCAGTATGGGACAGGGGGCGAGGCAGCCCCAGCATTTT. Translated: CASSMGQGARQPQHF.

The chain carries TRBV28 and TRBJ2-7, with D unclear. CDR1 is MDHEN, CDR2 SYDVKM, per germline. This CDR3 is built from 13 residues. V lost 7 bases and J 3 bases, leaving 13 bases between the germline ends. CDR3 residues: CASTLMSGYEQYF. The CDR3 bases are TGTGCCAGCACTCTCATGTCCGGCTACGAGCAGTACTTC.